One sample yielded the 15 T cell receptor beta chains listed below, sequenced in a study of long-term antiretroviral therapy in people with HIV. Version v3.0 of the immunoSEQ assay was performed at survey level. The repertoire was sequenced with immunoSEQ multiplex PCR; TCRdb's copy has only in-frame clones and lacks some. Of about 27,000 clones in the sample, 79% were seen once. Sequencing was performed on unsorted PBMCs, taken 2.1 years after starting antiretroviral therapy. Source of these receptors: a man between 25 and 39 years old with HIV.

V is TRBV30 and J is TRBJ2-3, with 7 bases identical to TRBD1. The germline V gene has CDR1 GTSNPN and CDR2 SVGIG (reference sequence). CDR3 length: 11 residues. V dropped 7 bases and J dropped 4; count of bases not matched to a gene: 2. CDR3 sequence (DNA): TGTGCCTTTGGACAGGCAGATACGCAGTATTTT. Its translation is CAFGQADTQYF.

The genes are TRBV7-9 and TRBJ1-3; no firm D call. The germline CDR1 and CDR2 sequences are SEHNR and FQNEAQ (reference sequence). This CDR3 has 17 residues. V lost 0 bases, J lost 4 bases, and 16 bases lay in between. The CDR3 sequence: CASSLATGPRVGNTIYF. The CDR3 coding sequence is TGTGCCAGCAGCTTAGCGACCGGGCCGAGGGTCGGAAACACCATATATTTT. Full variable domain (remainder filled in from reference TRBV7-9 and TRBJ1-3): DTGVSQNPRHKITKRGQNVTFRCDPISEHNRLYWYRQTLGQGPEFLTYFQNEAQLEKSRLLSDRFSAERPKGSFSTLEIQRTEQGDSAMYLCASSLATGPRVGNTIYFGEGSWLTVV.

V and J are TRBV6-5 and TRBJ2-7; D gene ambiguous. Between the trimmed V and J ends, which lost 5 bases and 6 bases, there was a span of 17 bases. The germline V gene has CDR1 MNHEY and CDR2 SVGAGI. The CDR3 runs 14 residues. As DNA, the CDR3 is TGTGCCAGCAGTACCCGGGTCTACTCGGGCGAGCAGTACTTC. The encoded protein is CASSTRVYSGEQYF.

V gene TRBV15 combines with J gene TRBJ2-3; 8 bases agree with TRBD2. V shed 8 bases, J shed 0 bases, and the junction held 16 bases outside the gene matches. The length of the CDR3 is 18 residues. Germline assignment: CDR1 LNHNV and CDR2 YYDKDF (reference sequence). CDR3 bases: TGTGCCACCCGACCGCGGCGGGGGGCTCCGGTAAGCACAGATACGCAGTATTTT. Amino acids: CATRPRRGAPVSTDTQYF.

The chain is built from TRBV27 and TRBJ2-2; D tentatively fits TRBD1 or TRBD2 (7 bases each). Germline V gene sequence: CDR1 MNHEY, CDR2 SMNVEV (reference sequence). V gave up 3 bases and J gave up 4 bases, with 15 bases separating them. This CDR3 contains 16 residues. CDR3 protein: CASSFSGRGGTGELFF. The CDR3 DNA reads as TGTGCCAGCAGTTTTTCGGGCAGGGGGGGCACCGGGGAGCTGTTTTTT.

The chain combines TRBV2 with TRBJ1-2; unclear D gene. V lost 1 base to trimming and J lost 0 bases, with 9 bases between them. CDR1 is SNHLY and CDR2 is FYNNEI in the germline V gene. The CDR3 loop spans 15 amino acids. In DNA, the CDR3 is TGTGCCAGCAGTGAAGGGCAAGTACCTAACTATGGCTACACCTTC. Its translation: CASSEGQVPNYGYTF.

This clone was found a few times. The chain uses TRBV5-1 and TRBJ1-5; D perhaps matches TRBD1 (6 bases). The V gene lost 3 bases and the J gene lost 7 bases, with 14 bases spanning the gap. From germline, CDR1 is SGHRS and CDR2 YFSETQ. CDR3 length: 14 amino acids. The CDR3 sequence: CASSSGEAGQPQHF. In DNA form, the CDR3 reads TGCGCCAGCAGCTCAGGGGAAGCAGGGCAGCCCCAGCATTTT.

The chain has TRBV6-1 and TRBJ1-3; D gene unclear. The germline V and J ends were trimmed by 7 bases and 10 bases, with 20 bases remaining between them. This CDR3 has 14 amino acids. The germline CDR1 and CDR2 sequences are MNHNS and SASEGT. Written as DNA, the CDR3 is TGTGCCAGCAAGTCGAGGGAGCCTGGAACGACCATATATTTT. This encodes CASKSREPGTTIYF.

The V gene is TRBV5-4, the J gene TRBJ2-7; TRBD1 aligns across 10 bases. CDR1 is SGHNT, CDR2 YYREEE, per germline (reference sequence). This CDR3 spans 19 amino acids. V shed 0 bases, J shed 0 bases, and the junction held 12 bases outside the gene matches. The CDR3 bases are TGTGCCAGCAGCTTGGGGGACAGGGGCTTCTCTGCCAGCTCCTACGAGCAGTACTTC. This encodes CASSLGDRGFSASSYEQYF.

The chain recombines TRBV7-3 with TRBJ1-2; D may be TRBD1 (5 bases). Trimming removed 5 bases at V and 4 bases at J, with 17 bases between. Germline CDR1 and CDR2: SGHTA and FQGTGA. The length of the CDR3 is 15 residues. The CDR3 bases are TGTGCCAGCAGCCCACAATGGCAGGGAGCCTATGGCTACACCTTC. This translates into CASSPQWQGAYGYTF. Filled out from reference TRBV7-3 and TRBJ1-2, the complete variable domain reads GAGVSQTPSNKVTEKGKYVELRCDPISGHTALYWYRQSLGQGPEFLIYFQGTGAADDSGLPNDRFFAVRPEGSVSTLKIQRTERGDSAVYLCASSPQWQGAYGYTFGSGTRLTVV.

This chain joins TRBV7-9 and TRBJ2-2; 8 bases match TRBD2. Germline trimming cut 5 bases from V and 5 bases from J; bases unmatched to any gene: 10. Per germline, CDR1 SEHNR and CDR2 FQNEAQ (reference sequence). The length of the CDR3 is 16 residues. The CDR3 sequence is CASSPTLAAETGELFF. CDR3 nucleotide sequence: TGTGCCAGCAGCCCTACACTAGCGGCTGAAACCGGGGAGCTGTTTTTT.

In DNA, the CDR3 is TGTGCCAGCAGCCCTTTGCGGGAGGGGTACGAGCAGTACTTC. This codes for CASSPLREGYEQYF. This chain connects TRBV28 to TRBJ2-7; 9 positions match TRBD2. This CDR3 comprises 14 residues. CDR1 is MDHEN and CDR2 is SYDVKM in the germline V gene. Trimming cost V 6 bases and J 4 bases; bases outside gene matches: 7. Filled out from reference TRBV28 and TRBJ2-7, the complete variable domain reads DVKVTQSSRYLVKRTGEKVFLECVQDMDHENMFWYRQDPGLGLRLIYFSYDVKMKEKGDIPEGYSVSREKKERFSLILESASTNQTSMYLCASSPLREGYEQYFGPGTRLTVT.

The chain carries TRBV30 and TRBJ1-5, with D perhaps matching TRBD1 (5 bases). V lost 3 bases and J lost 0, with 12 bases in between. The CDR3 runs to 15 residues. Germline V gene lookup returns CDR1 GTSNPN and CDR2 SVGIG (reference sequence). CDR3: CAWSGAVNSNQPQHF. The CDR3, as DNA: TGTGCCTGGAGCGGGGCAGTAAATAGCAATCAGCCCCAGCATTTT. The full variable domain, in which reference TRBV30 and TRBJ1-5 provide the parts outside the CDR3, is SQTIHQWPATLVQPVGSPLSLECTVEGTSNPNLYWYRQAAGRGLQLLFYSVGIGQISSEVPQNLSASRPQDRQFILSSKKLLLSDSGFYLCAWSGAVNSNQPQHFGDGTRLSIL.

The chain employs TRBV10-3 and TRBJ2-3; no clear D. Trimming pared 6 bases from V and 2 bases from J, leaving 3 bases between. The CDR3 loop spans 11 amino acids. The germline CDR1 and CDR2 sequences are ENHRY and SYGVKD. CDR3 nucleotide sequence: TGTGCCATCAGGAACACAGATACGCAGTATTTT. Translated: CAIRNTDTQYF.

V gene TRBV27 combines with J gene TRBJ2-7; D is unresolved. The CDR3 is made up of 13 amino acids. V lost 5 bases and J lost 5, with 13 bases in between. CDR1 is MNHEY and CDR2 is SMNVEV in the germline V gene (reference sequence). The CDR3 loop reads CASSPTIGDEQYF. Here the CDR3 DNA reads TGTGCCAGCAGTCCTACAATTGGGGACGAGCAGTACTTC.